The TCR beta chain described here comes from a study of blood T cell repertoires in COVID-19. Study-wide background: The United States, Italy and Spain supplied acute and convalescent COVID-19 samples. T cells, B-cell-depleted T cells, or PBMCs supplied cDNA or gDNA.

Original data processing: Amplification from reference gene primers served as the basis for estimated nucleated cell counts. Method: immunoSEQ multiplex PCR; TCRdb's copy keeps in-frame clones and lacks some. That table is the source of V, J and clone size, and D and trimming were worked out from the DNA. Counted here are under 200,000 clones, about 85% occurring once; the ten biggest clones make up about 5%. The length of the CDR3 is 12 residues. Germline CDR1 and CDR2: SGHNT and YYREEE (reference sequence). Trimming shortened V by 4 bases and J by 15 bases, and 17 bases separated the two germline ends.

The sequence derives from a woman of 80 years or more with acute or convalescent COVID-19. Sequencing was carried out using peripheral blood. The chain links TRBV5-4 to TRBJ2-1; maybe TRBD2 (6 bases). The CDR3 reads CASSVDIAVGFF. The CDR3 nucleotides are TGTGCCAGCAGCGTAGATATAGCGGTGGGGTTCTTC.